The source of this TCR beta chain is a study of blood T cell repertoires in COVID-19. Residents of about two dozen US areas, aged about 18 to 95 years, made up the participants. Profiled with immunoSEQ multiplex PCR; TCRdb holds only in-frame clones, not every one. The data contain 350,000 to 450,000 clones, roughly nine tenths of them seen just once; the ten biggest clones take up more than 0.85%. With 2 bases removed from V and 8 bases from J, the gap between germline ends came to 15 bases. Germline loops: CDR1 GTSNPN, CDR2 SVGIG (reference sequence). The CDR3 contains 13 residues. The receptor's source is a woman aged 40-49 years who had been exposed to COVID-19. Sequenced: PBMCs or T cells enriched from blood (not recorded which). This sequence joins TRBV30 and TRBJ1-2; D perhaps matches TRBD1 (6 bases). The DNA of the CDR3 is TGTGCCTGGAGTTGGGAGGGGGTAAAGGGCTACACCTTC. It specifies CAWSWEGVKGYTF.